This T cell receptor beta chain came from a study of CD8 T cells in Susac syndrome. An amount of RNA that ranged from about 0.45 to 1 ug was reverse transcribed with random hexamers. TCRdb independently ran MiXCR on the immunoSEQ multiplex PCR reads; one entry per CDR3 protein. The table shows about 180,000 distinct CDR3 sequences, with approximately 95% occurring only once. The CDR3 totals 14 residues. V was cut by 0 bases and J by 5 bases, with 10 bases left in between. Per germline, CDR1 SGHRS and CDR2 YFSETQ. This clonotype was sampled from a human donor with multiple sclerosis. The chain uses TRBV5-1 and TRBJ2-3, with D hard to call. The sample comprised CD4+ T cells from PBMCs. The CDR3 loop reads CASSLEGMVDTQYF. The CDR3 DNA reads TGCGCCAGCAGCTTGGAAGGGATGGTAGATACGCAGTATTTT.